One T cell receptor beta chain is described in this entry. Going by frequency alone, this clonotype is medium-sized (0.01 to 0.1%); a count is unavailable. Its antigen is not yet known. The library was produced with 10x single-cell sequencing. Profiling of CSF cells was done with 10X Genomics single-cell V(D)J and 5' gene-expression libraries. An Illumina NextSeq550 was used to sequence CSF single-cell TCR libraries. The study's own analysis went as follows. V(D)J reads were aligned to the vdj-GRCh38 alts ensemble 2.0.0 reference and were analysed with the Cell Ranger vdj pipeline. Clonotypes were defined as cell barcodes sharing the same set of productive CDR3 nucleotide sequences. To connect clonality with transcriptional profiles, clonotype information was added to the gene-expression metadata in Seurat v3.0. Any CSF cell with more than 1,800 genes, more than 7,500 UMIs or more than 10% mitochondrial reads was excluded. CDR3-beta sequences were compared against VDJdb to identify TCRs with known antigen specificity. The network analysis of clone sharing was performed with the R package qgraph and was limited to TCRs that had complete alpha and beta chains. After reprocessing by TCRdb, each CDR3 protein sequence is one entry, and no DNA is given. The V and J calls follow TCRdb's processing rather than the paper's. The sample table includes 1,000 to 1,500 distinct CDR3 sequences. More than 7% of the sample comes from the top ten.

Acute infectious disease was absent in all participants, and all participants were in good physical condition. Neurodegeneration in patients was confirmed using biomarkers including neurofilament, amyloid-beta and tau. For droplet-based sequencing, live CSF cells were sorted with a live/dead marker. To pellet immune cells, CSF obtained by lumbar puncture was centrifuged at 300g. Each CSF sample was checked for red blood cells, and any sample showing blood contamination was excluded. CSF cells were cryopreserved in freezing medium, frozen overnight at -80 °C, and then stored in liquid nitrogen. Before analysis, CSF samples were kept in storage for less than seven months. This specimen belongs to a study of CD8 T cells in cerebrospinal fluid in Alzheimer's disease (dated by TCRdb to about 2020). For context, the study as a whole: CSF T cell clonal expansion was assessed with two single-cell approaches: plate-based nested PCR sequencing and droplet-based sequencing. Whether clonally expanded T cells were present in cerebrospinal fluid from healthy elderly individuals and from patients with neurodegenerative disease was tested. In the droplet-based CSF analysis comparing patients with controls, 9 healthy controls (approximately 11,000 cells) and 9 patients with MCI or Alzheimer's disease (roughly 10,000 cells) were included. A total of some 24 samples were covered by the CSF gene-expression analysis, which included Parkinson's disease patients.

Beyond this particular receptor, the publication reports: The authors warned that finding EBV-specific TCRs in CSF does not prove a causal connection between EBV and Alzheimer's disease. The largest CSF clone made up a higher percentage of TCRs in patients with MCI or Alzheimer's disease than in controls. In pooled data, a highly expanded clone (at least 3% of TCRs) was found in 1 of 10 healthy subjects versus 4 of 6 Alzheimer's patients. The overall clonality comparison included only samples with detectable clones (roughly 11 healthy, 5 MCI, 5 AD, 6 PD). The EBV-specific clones were neither the most highly expanded clones nor enriched among patients.

Its CDR3 holds 13 amino acids, cysteine through phenylalanine. A DNA sequence was not provided. The CDR1 and CDR2 encoded by the germline V gene are MDHEN and SYDVKM. The clonotype was recovered from a human donor with Alzheimer's disease. Recombination linked TRBV28 to TRBJ1-1; TCRdb calls TRBD1, which cannot be checked without DNA. What was sequenced was cerebrospinal fluid. CDR3 reads: CASIDSLNTEAFF.